Here is one T cell receptor (beta chain) with its context. Original processing notes: How many nucleated cells were present was estimated from reference gene primer amplification. Repertoires were generated with immunoSEQ multiplex PCR, while TCRdb's copy carries only in-frame clones and drops some. That table furnishes V, J and clone size, whereas the DNA furnished D and trimming. The sample shows about 300,000 clones, around 84% of them seen only once. These data are taken from a study of blood T cell repertoires in COVID-19. Study-wide context: From T cells, B-cell-depleted T cells, or PBMCs came the material, which was cDNA or gDNA.

CDR1 SGHNT and CDR2 YYREEE come from the germline V gene (reference sequence). There are 15 residues in the CDR3. The V and J ends lost 0 bases and 4 bases, in that order; junction bases with no gene match: 6. This sequence joins TRBV5-4 and TRBJ1-2, with TRBD1 matching over 7 bases. The TCR sequence derives from a man between 65 and 85 years old with acute or convalescent COVID-19. Source material: peripheral blood. CDR3 sequence: CASSLVGQRPYGYTF. The CDR3 DNA is TGTGCCAGCAGCTTGGTGGGACAGCGACCCTATGGCTACACCTTC.